The present T cell receptor beta chain was sequenced within a study of T cell changes during pregnancy in multiple sclerosis. Germline V CDR1 and CDR2: MDHEN, SYDVKM. The CDR3 consists of 15 residues. With 6 bases removed from V and 6 bases from J, the gap between germline ends came to 20 bases. TCRdb's table, derived via immunoSEQ multiplex PCR, lists solely in-frame clones and lacks some. Of approximately 100,000 clones in the sample, 91% were seen once. Source: peripheral blood, taken in the second trimester of pregnancy. The TCR comes from a female donor with multiple sclerosis, enrolled in a pregnancy study. The chain employs TRBV28 and TRBJ2-5, with a tentative D call TRBD1 (6 bases). CDR3 bases: TGTGCCAGCAGCCTGACGGGACAAGTTGGGAAGACCCAGTACTTC. As protein: CASSLTGQVGKTQYF.